This TCR beta chain appears in the sequencing data of a study of T cell responses to AZD1222 COVID-19 vaccine. Study overall: Pooled samples include second doses given at about 4 or 12 weeks. The study, taken as a whole, reports: White British ancestry dominated among donors, who included more females, and clonal diversity was possibly underestimated. Researchers report vaccine-associated CD4 TCRs spanning spike, with dominance at 160-218 and 743-854. Baseline serostatus was positive in only six AZD1222 recipients.

This clone was found once. Its target is not known. Germline V gene sequence: CDR1 SQVTM, CDR2 ANQGSEA. The CDR3 length is 11 residues. V lost 7 bases and J lost 7; bases outside the gene matches: 6. Sequencing was performed with immunoSEQ multiplex PCR; in TCRdb, only in-frame clones are kept and a portion is missing. The sample consists of tens of thousands of clones, 70% to 90% of them appearing once. Here the sequenced sample was peripheral blood, taken on day 0 of AZD1222 vaccination. This receptor was obtained from an adult in good health. V is TRBV29-1 and J is TRBJ2-5, with TRBD1 matching over 7 bases. CDR3 sequence (DNA): TGCAGCGCGGGACAGCGCTGGACCCAGTACTTC. Protein sequence: CSAGQRWTQYF.